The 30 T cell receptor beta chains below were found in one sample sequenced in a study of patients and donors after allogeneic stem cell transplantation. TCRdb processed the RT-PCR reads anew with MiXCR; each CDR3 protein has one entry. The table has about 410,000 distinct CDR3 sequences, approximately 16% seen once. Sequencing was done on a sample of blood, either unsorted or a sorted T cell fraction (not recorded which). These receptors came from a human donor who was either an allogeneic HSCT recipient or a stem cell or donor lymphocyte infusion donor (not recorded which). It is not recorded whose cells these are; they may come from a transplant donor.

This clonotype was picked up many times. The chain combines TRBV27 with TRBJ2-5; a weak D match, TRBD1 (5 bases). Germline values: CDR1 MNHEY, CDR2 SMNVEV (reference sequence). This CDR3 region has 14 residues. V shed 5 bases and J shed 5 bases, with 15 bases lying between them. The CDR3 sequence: CASSLVGLGETQYF. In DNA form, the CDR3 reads TGTGCCAGCAGTCTGGTGGGGCTTGGGGAGACCCAGTACTTC.

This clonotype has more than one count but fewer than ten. The CDR3 bases are TGCAGTGCTAGCCTCGGTGGAGGCAATGAGCAGTTCTTC. Translation: CSASLGGGNEQFF. The V call is TRBV20-1, the J call TRBJ2-1; D perhaps matches TRBD2 (5 bases). Looked up from germline, CDR1 is DFQATT and CDR2 is SNEGSKA (reference sequence). The CDR3 has 13 amino acids. V lost 3 bases and J lost 6, with 12 bases in between.

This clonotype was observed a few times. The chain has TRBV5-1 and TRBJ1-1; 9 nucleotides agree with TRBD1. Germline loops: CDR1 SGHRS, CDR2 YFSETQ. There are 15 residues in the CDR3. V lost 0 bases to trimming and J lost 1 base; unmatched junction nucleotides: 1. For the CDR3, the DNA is TGCGCCAGCAGCTTGGACAGGGGGCCGAACACTGAAGCTTTCTTT. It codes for CASSLDRGPNTEAFF.

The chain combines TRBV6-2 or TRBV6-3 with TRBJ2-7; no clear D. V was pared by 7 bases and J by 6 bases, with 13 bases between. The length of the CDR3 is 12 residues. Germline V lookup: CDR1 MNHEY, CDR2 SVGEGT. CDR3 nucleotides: TGTGCCAGCACCCAGACCGGCGGCGAGCAGTACTTC. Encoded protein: CASTQTGGEQYF.

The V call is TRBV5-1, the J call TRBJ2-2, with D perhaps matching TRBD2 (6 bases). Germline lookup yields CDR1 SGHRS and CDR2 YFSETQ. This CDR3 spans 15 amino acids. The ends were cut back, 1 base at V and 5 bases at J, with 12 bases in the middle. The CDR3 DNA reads TGCGCCAGCAGCTTGATTAGCGGTAGAACCGGGGAGCTGTTTTTT. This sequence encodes CASSLISGRTGELFF.

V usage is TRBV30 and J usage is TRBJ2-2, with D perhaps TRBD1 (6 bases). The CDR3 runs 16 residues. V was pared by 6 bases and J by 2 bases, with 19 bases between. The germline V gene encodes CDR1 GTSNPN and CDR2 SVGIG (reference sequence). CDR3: CACRPDSDLNTGELFF. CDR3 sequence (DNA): TGTGCCTGTAGACCGGACAGCGATCTAAACACCGGGGAGCTGTTTTTT.

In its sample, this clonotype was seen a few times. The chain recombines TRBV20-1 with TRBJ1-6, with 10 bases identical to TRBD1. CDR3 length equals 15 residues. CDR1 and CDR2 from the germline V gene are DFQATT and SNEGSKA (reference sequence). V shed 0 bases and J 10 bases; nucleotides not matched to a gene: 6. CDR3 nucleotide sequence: TGCAGTGCTAGAGATGGGGGACAGGGGAAATCACCCCTCCACTTT. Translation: CSARDGGQGKSPLHF.

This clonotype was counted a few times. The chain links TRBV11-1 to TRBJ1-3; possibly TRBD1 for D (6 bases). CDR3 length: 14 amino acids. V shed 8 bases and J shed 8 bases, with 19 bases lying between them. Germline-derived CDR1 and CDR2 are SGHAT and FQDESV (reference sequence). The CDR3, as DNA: TGTGCCAGCGGTTCGCAGGGACATGGTGACACCATATATTTT. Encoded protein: CASGSQGHGDTIYF. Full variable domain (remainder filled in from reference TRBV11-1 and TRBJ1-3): EAEVAQSPRYKITEKSQAVAFWCDPISGHATLYWYRQILGQGPELLVQFQDESVVDDSQLPKDRFSAERLKGVDSTLKIQPAELGDSAMYLCASGSQGHGDTIYFGEGSWLTVV.

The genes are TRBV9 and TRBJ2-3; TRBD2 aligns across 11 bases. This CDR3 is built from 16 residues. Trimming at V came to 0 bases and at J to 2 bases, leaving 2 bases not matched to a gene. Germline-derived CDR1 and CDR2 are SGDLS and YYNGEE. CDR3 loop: CASSVGLAGITDTQYF. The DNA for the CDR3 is TGTGCCAGCAGCGTAGGACTAGCGGGAATCACAGATACGCAGTATTTT. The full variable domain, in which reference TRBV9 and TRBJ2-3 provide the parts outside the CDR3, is DSGVTQTPKHLITATGQRVTLRCSPRSGDLSVYWYQQSLDQGLQFLIQYYNGEERAKGNILERFSAQQFPDLHSELNLSSLELGDSALYFCASSVGLAGITDTQYFGPGTRLTVL.

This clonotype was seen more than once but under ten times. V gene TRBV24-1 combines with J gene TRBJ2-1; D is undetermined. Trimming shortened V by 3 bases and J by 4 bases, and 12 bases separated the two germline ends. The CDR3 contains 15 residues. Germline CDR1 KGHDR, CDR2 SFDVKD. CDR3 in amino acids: CATSDPHGSYNEQFF. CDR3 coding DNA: TGTGCCACCAGTGATCCCCATGGGTCTTACAATGAGCAGTTCTTC.

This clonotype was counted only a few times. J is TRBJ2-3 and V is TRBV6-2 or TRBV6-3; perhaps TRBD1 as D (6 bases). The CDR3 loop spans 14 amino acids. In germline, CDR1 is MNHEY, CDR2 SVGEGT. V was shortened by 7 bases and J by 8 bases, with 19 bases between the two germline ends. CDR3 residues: CASTRTERGGTQYF. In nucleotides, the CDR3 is TGTGCCAGCACCCGGACAGAGCGAGGGGGTACGCAGTATTTT.

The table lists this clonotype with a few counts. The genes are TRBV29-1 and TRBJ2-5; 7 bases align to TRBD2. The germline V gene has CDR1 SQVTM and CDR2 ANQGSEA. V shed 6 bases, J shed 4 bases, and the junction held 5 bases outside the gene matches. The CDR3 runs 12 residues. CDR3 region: CSVGEGRETQYF. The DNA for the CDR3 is TGCAGCGTGGGGGAGGGGCGAGAGACCCAGTACTTC.

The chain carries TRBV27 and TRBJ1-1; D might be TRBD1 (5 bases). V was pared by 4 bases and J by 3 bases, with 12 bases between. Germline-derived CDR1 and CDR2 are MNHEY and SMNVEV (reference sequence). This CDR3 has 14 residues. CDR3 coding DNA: TGTGCCAGCAGTTCCCAGGGTCCTTACACTGAAGCTTTCTTT. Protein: CASSSQGPYTEAFF.

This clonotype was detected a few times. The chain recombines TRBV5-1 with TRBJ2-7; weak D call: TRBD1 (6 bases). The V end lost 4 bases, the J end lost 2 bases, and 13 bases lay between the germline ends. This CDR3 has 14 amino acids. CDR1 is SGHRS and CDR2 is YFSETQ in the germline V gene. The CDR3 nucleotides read TGCGCCAGCAGCCACCGGGACAACCCCTACGAGCAGTACTTC. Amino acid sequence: CASSHRDNPYEQYF.

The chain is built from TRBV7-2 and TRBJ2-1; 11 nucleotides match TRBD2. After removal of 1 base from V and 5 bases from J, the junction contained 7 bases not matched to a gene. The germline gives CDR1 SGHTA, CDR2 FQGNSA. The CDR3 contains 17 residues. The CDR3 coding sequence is TGTGCCAGCAGCTTAGTGACTAGCGGGGCGGGGAACAATGAGCAGTTCTTC. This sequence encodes CASSLVTSGAGNNEQFF.

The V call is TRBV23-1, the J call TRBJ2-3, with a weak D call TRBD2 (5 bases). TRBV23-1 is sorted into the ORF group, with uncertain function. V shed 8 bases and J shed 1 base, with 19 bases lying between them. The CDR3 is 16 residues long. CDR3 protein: CASPQTIGNGTDTQYF. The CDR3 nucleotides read TGCGCCAGCCCCCAGACTATCGGGAACGGCACAGATACGCAGTATTTT.

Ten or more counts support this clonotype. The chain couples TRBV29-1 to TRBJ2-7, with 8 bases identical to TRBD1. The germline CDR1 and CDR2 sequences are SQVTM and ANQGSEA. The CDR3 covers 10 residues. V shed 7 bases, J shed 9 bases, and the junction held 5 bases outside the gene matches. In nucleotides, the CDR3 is TGCAGCGCCCTGACAGGGGTGCAGTACTTC. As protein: CSALTGVQYF.

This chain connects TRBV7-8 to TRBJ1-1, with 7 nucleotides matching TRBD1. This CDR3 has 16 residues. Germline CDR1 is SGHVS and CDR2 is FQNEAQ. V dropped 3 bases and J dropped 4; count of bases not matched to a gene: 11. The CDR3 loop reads CASSFTRPTGPTEAFF. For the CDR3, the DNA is TGTGCCAGCAGCTTTACGCGACCGACAGGGCCCACTGAAGCTTTCTTT.

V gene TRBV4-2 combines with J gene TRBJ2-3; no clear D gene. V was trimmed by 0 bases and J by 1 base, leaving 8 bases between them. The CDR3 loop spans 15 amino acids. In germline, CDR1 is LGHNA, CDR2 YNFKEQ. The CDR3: CASSQDGVRTDTQYF. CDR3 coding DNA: TGTGCCAGCAGCCAAGATGGAGTGCGCACAGATACGCAGTATTTT.

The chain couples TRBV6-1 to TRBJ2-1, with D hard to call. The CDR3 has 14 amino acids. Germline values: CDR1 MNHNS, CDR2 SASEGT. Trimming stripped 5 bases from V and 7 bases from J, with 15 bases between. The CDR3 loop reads CASSIGSQGNEQFF. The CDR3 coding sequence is TGTGCCAGCAGTATTGGGTCCCAAGGGAATGAGCAGTTCTTC.

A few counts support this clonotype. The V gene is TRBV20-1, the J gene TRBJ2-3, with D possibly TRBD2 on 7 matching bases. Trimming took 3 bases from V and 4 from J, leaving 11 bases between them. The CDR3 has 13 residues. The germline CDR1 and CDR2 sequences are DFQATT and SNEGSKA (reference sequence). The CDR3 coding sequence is TGCAGTGCTAGGAGGGGGGGGGCAGATACGCAGTATTTT. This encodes CSARRGGADTQYF.

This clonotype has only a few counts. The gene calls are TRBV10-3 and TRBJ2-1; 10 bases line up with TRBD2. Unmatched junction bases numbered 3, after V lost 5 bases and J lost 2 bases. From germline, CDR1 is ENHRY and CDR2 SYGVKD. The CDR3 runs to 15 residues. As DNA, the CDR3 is TGTGCCATCAGTATCACTAGCGGGGCCTACAATGAGCAGTTCTTC. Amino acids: CAISITSGAYNEQFF.

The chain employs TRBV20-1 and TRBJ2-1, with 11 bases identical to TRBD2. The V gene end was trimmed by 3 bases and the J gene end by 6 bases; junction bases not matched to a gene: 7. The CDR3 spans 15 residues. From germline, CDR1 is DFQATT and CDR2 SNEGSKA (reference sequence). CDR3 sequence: CSASPTSGRSNEQFF. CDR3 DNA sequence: TGCAGTGCTAGCCCCACTAGCGGGAGAAGCAATGAGCAGTTCTTC.

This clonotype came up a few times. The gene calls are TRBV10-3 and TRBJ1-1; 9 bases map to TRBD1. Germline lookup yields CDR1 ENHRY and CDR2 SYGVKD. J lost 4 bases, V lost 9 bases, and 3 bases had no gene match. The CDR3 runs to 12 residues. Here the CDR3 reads CAIRDRATEAFF. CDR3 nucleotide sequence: TGTGCCATACGGGACAGGGCCACTGAAGCTTTCTTT.

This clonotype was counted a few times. Written as DNA, the CDR3 is TGTGCCAGCAGGCCCCTTCCAGCGAACACCGGGGAGCTGTTTTTT. The encoded protein is CASRPLPANTGELFF. The chain joins TRBV2 to TRBJ2-2; D is uncertain. The CDR3 is made up of 15 amino acids. Germline loops: CDR1 SNHLY, CDR2 FYNNEI. V lost 6 bases, J lost 0 bases, and 11 bases lay in between. The full variable domain, rest sourced from reference TRBV2 and TRBJ2-2, is EPEVTQTPSHQVTQMGQEVILRCVPISNHLYFYWYRQILGQKVEFLVSFYNNEISEKSEIFDDQFSVERPDGSNFTLKIRSTKLEDSAMYFCASRPLPANTGELFFGEGSRLTVL.

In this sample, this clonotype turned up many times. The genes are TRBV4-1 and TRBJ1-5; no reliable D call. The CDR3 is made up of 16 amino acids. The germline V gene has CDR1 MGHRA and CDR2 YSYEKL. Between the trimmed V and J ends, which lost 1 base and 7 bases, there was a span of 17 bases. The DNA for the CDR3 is TGCGCCAGCAGCCAAGGGGGTGGTGGTAAGGGACAGCCCCAGCATTTT. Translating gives CASSQGGGGKGQPQHF.

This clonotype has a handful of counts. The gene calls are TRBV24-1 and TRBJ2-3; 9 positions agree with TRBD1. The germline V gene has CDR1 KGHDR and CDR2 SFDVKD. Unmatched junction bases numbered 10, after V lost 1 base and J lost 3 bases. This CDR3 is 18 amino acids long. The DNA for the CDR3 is TGTGCCACCAGTGATTTTACACCGGGACAGGGAGGTACAGATACGCAGTATTTT. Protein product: CATSDFTPGQGGTDTQYF.

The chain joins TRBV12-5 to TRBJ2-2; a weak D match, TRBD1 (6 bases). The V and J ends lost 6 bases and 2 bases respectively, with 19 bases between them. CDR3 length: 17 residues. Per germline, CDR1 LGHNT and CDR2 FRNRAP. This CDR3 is CASGSGQSGINTGELFF. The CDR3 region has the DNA TGTGCTAGTGGATCAGGACAGTCTGGCATAAACACCGGGGAGCTGTTTTTT.

CDR3 in amino acids: CASRPPGLATRTDTQYF. Written as DNA, the CDR3 is TGTGCCAGCAGGCCCCCGGGACTAGCGACACGCACAGATACGCAGTATTTT. The V gene is TRBV12-3 or TRBV12-4, the J gene TRBJ2-3; 10 positions match TRBD2. The CDR3 totals 17 residues. Losses at the gene ends were 6 bases for V and 1 base for J; bases not matched to a gene: 10.

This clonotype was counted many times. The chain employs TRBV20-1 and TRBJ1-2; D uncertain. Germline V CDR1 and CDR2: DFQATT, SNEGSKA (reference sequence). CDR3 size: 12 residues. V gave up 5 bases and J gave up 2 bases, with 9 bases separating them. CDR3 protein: CSAPLLNYGYTF. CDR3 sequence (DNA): TGCAGTGCTCCACTATTGAACTATGGCTACACCTTC.